These 17 T cell receptor beta chains were all obtained from the same sample, sequenced in a study of blood T cell repertoires in COVID-19. Clones were read by immunoSEQ multiplex PCR, and TCRdb kept only the in-frame ones, dropping some. The repertoire includes approximately 97,000 clones, 87% of them detected once, and 4% to 5.5% sits in the top ten. The sample consisted of peripheral blood. All receptors derive from a woman in her forties or fifties with COVID-19, enrolled during active disease.

The chain is built from TRBV18 and TRBJ2-1; 9 nucleotides line up with TRBD1. Germline lookup yields CDR1 KGHSH and CDR2 LQKENI. J was trimmed by 2 bases and V by 4 bases; bases with no gene match: 6. The CDR3 is 16 residues long. The CDR3 DNA reads as TGTGCCAGCTCACTGCGGGACAGGGAAACCTACAATGAGCAGTTCTTC. It yields the protein CASSLRDRETYNEQFF.

The chain uses TRBV27 and TRBJ1-2; D is unclear. Trimming cost V 3 bases and J 0 bases, with 11 bases left between them. There are 15 residues in the CDR3. The germline V gene has CDR1 MNHEY and CDR2 SMNVEV (reference sequence). The DNA of the CDR3 is TGTGCCAGCAGTTTGGGAGAAAGGTCTAACTATGGCTACACCTTC. Translating it yields CASSLGERSNYGYTF.

The rearrangement uses TRBV5-1 and TRBJ2-1; D not resolved. V was clipped by 0 bases and J by 1 base, with 8 bases between them. Germline V gene sequence: CDR1 SGHRS, CDR2 YFSETQ. The CDR3 is 15 residues long. CDR3 residues: CASSLVGSSYNEQFF. CDR3 DNA sequence: TGCGCCAGCAGCTTGGTTGGCAGTTCCTACAATGAGCAGTTCTTC.

V usage is TRBV5-1 and J usage is TRBJ2-7; 8 bases are shared with TRBD1. J lost 6 bases, V lost 4 bases, and 9 bases had no gene match. The CDR3 sequence is 14 residues long. Germline CDR1 SGHRS, CDR2 YFSETQ. The CDR3 loop is CASSDGQGRSEQYF. The CDR3 bases are TGCGCCAGCAGCGATGGACAGGGTCGGTCCGAGCAGTACTTC.

This rearrangement joins TRBV4-3 to TRBJ2-7; TRBD1 matches 11 bases. From germline, CDR1 is LGHNA and CDR2 YSLEER. The CDR3 contains 17 residues. V shed 0 bases, J shed 2 bases, and the junction held 6 bases outside the gene matches. CDR3 protein: CASSQETPGQGAYEQYF. The DNA for the CDR3 is TGCGCCAGCAGCCAAGAGACACCGGGACAGGGGGCCTACGAGCAGTACTTC.

CDR3 region: CAIGLVGIEQYF. The CDR3, as DNA: TGTGCCATAGGACTAGTAGGAATCGAGCAGTACTTC. The rearrangement joins TRBV10-3 to TRBJ2-7; 7 bases align to TRBD2. The CDR3 runs to 12 residues. V gave up 9 bases and J gave up 6 bases; unmatched junction bases: 8. Per germline, CDR1 ENHRY and CDR2 SYGVKD.

The rearrangement joins TRBV7-9 to TRBJ1-1; 7 bases fit TRBD1. CDR1 and CDR2 from the germline V gene are SEHNR and FQNEAQ (reference sequence). With 5 bases clipped from V and 0 bases from J, the junction kept 6 bases outside the gene matches. This CDR3 spans 15 amino acids. The CDR3 DNA reads as TGTGCCAGCAGCCTTGGACAGGTCATGAACACTGAAGCTTTCTTT. This gives the protein CASSLGQVMNTEAFF.

The rearrangement uses TRBV4-2 and TRBJ2-7; the match to TRBD2 covers 14 bases. The trim removed 1 base at V and 2 bases at J, leaving 7 bases unmatched. CDR3 length: 18 residues. Per germline, CDR1 LGHNA and CDR2 YNFKEQ. CDR3 loop: CASSQGTGLAGETYEQYF. CDR3 DNA: TGTGCCAGCAGCCAAGGAACGGGACTAGCGGGGGAGACCTACGAGCAGTACTTC.

This chain joins TRBV30 and TRBJ1-1; TRBD1 might be the D (5 bases). Trimming removed 4 bases from V and 0 bases from J, with 9 bases in between. This CDR3 spans 13 amino acids. CDR1 GTSNPN and CDR2 SVGIG come from the germline V gene (reference sequence). This chain's CDR3 is CAWNTGMNTEAFF. For the CDR3, the DNA is TGTGCCTGGAACACAGGAATGAACACTGAAGCTTTCTTT.

This chain connects TRBV5-6 to TRBJ2-3, with TRBD1 as a possible D gene (5 bases). V was trimmed by 0 bases and J by 0 bases, leaving 5 bases between them. Germline CDR1 SGHDT, CDR2 YYEEEE. This CDR3 comprises 14 residues. CDR3 amino acids: CASSLGQSTDTQYF. In DNA form, the CDR3 reads TGTGCCAGCAGCTTGGGACAGAGCACAGATACGCAGTATTTT.

About this clone itself: Other DNA sequences in this specimen translate into the identical CDR3. The rearrangement joins TRBV11-3 to TRBJ2-5; perhaps TRBD1 as D (5 bases). V dropped 3 bases and J dropped 4 bases, with 9 bases sitting between them. This CDR3 comprises 13 residues. Germline CDR1 reads SGHNT; CDR2 reads YENEEA. The CDR3 DNA reads TGTGCCAGCAGCTTGGGGCTCCGAGAGACCCAGTACTTC. It specifies CASSLGLRETQYF.

The V call is TRBV28, the J call TRBJ1-2; D may be TRBD1 (5 bases). This CDR3 has 14 residues. Germline CDR1 MDHEN, CDR2 SYDVKM. Trimming took off 4 bases at V and 2 bases at J, with 11 bases between the two ends. CDR3 residues: CASSSRQTNYGYTF. The CDR3 coding sequence is TGTGCCAGCAGTTCCAGACAGACCAACTATGGCTACACCTTC.

The genes are TRBV5-4 and TRBJ2-2; D gene ambiguous. The CDR3 totals 14 residues. Trimming left V 3 bases short and J 0 bases short, with 6 bases between. Germline V gene data show CDR1 as SGHNT and CDR2 as YYREEE (reference sequence). The DNA for the CDR3 is TGTGCCAGCAGCTCAACATCGAACACCGGGGAGCTGTTTTTT. Its protein product is CASSSTSNTGELFF.

This rearrangement joins TRBV11-3 to TRBJ1-5; 11 bases match TRBD1. The CDR3 runs to 17 residues. After removal of 7 bases from V and 0 bases from J, the junction contained 8 bases not matched to a gene. Germline V lookup: CDR1 SGHNT, CDR2 YENEEA. The CDR3, as DNA: TGTGCCAGCACACTTGGGGACAGGGGGGATAGCAATCAGCCCCAGCATTTT. It encodes CASTLGDRGDSNQPQHF.

The CDR3 here is CAWGSQSETQYF. The CDR3 coding sequence is TGTGCCTGGGGTAGCCAATCAGAGACCCAGTACTTC. The chain couples TRBV30 to TRBJ2-5; D call uncertain. The CDR3 totals 12 residues. Germline CDR1 is GTSNPN and CDR2 is SVGIG (reference sequence). V lost 5 bases and J 4 bases, leaving 11 bases between the germline ends.

The rearrangement uses TRBV27 and TRBJ2-7; tentatively, D is TRBD1 (6 bases). This CDR3 is 14 amino acids long. CDR1 is MNHEY and CDR2 is SMNVEV in the germline V gene (reference sequence). The V gene lost 6 bases and the J gene lost 7 bases, with 19 bases spanning the gap. This CDR3 reads CASRRDTGLGEQYF. CDR3 nucleotides: TGTGCCAGCAGGAGGGACACGGGGTTGGGAGAGCAGTACTTC.

The rearrangement links TRBV9 to TRBJ2-7, with 7 bases identical to TRBD1. V lost 4 bases and J lost 1; bases outside the gene matches: 2. The CDR3 consists of 13 residues. Germline lookup yields CDR1 SGDLS and CDR2 YYNGEE. The CDR3 DNA follows: TGTGCCAGCAGCAGGGGGCCATCCTACGAGCAGTACTTC. Amino acids: CASSRGPSYEQYF.